The source of this T cell receptor beta chain is a study of cytomegalovirus exposure and HLA in healthy donors. The J segment lost 7 bases and the V segment lost 4 bases, leaving 7 bases of the junction unmatched. CDR1 is SGHAT and CDR2 is FQNNGV in the germline V gene. The CDR3 extends over 15 amino acids. Amplification used 60 Vbeta primers and 13 Jbeta primers. Profiling relied on immunoSEQ multiplex PCR, and the TCRdb table lists in-frame clones only, not all of them. The data show some 97,000 clones, 70% to 85% seen once. The chain joins TRBV11-2 to TRBJ1-1; TRBD1 matches 12 bases. Material for sequencing was PBMCs. This TCR was sampled from a woman aged 18-29 years in good health and CMV-seronegative. The CDR3 DNA reads TGTGCCAGCAGCTACAGGGACAGGGGGCGTGATGAAGCTTTCTTT. Protein: CASSYRDRGRDEAFF. Complete variable domain (other parts from reference TRBV11-2 and TRBJ1-1): EAGVAQSPRYKIIEKRQSVAFWCNPISGHATLYWYQQILGQGPKLLIQFQNNGVVDDSQLPKDRFSAERLKGVDSTLKIQPAKLEDSAVYLCASSYRDRGRDEAFFGQGTRLTVV.